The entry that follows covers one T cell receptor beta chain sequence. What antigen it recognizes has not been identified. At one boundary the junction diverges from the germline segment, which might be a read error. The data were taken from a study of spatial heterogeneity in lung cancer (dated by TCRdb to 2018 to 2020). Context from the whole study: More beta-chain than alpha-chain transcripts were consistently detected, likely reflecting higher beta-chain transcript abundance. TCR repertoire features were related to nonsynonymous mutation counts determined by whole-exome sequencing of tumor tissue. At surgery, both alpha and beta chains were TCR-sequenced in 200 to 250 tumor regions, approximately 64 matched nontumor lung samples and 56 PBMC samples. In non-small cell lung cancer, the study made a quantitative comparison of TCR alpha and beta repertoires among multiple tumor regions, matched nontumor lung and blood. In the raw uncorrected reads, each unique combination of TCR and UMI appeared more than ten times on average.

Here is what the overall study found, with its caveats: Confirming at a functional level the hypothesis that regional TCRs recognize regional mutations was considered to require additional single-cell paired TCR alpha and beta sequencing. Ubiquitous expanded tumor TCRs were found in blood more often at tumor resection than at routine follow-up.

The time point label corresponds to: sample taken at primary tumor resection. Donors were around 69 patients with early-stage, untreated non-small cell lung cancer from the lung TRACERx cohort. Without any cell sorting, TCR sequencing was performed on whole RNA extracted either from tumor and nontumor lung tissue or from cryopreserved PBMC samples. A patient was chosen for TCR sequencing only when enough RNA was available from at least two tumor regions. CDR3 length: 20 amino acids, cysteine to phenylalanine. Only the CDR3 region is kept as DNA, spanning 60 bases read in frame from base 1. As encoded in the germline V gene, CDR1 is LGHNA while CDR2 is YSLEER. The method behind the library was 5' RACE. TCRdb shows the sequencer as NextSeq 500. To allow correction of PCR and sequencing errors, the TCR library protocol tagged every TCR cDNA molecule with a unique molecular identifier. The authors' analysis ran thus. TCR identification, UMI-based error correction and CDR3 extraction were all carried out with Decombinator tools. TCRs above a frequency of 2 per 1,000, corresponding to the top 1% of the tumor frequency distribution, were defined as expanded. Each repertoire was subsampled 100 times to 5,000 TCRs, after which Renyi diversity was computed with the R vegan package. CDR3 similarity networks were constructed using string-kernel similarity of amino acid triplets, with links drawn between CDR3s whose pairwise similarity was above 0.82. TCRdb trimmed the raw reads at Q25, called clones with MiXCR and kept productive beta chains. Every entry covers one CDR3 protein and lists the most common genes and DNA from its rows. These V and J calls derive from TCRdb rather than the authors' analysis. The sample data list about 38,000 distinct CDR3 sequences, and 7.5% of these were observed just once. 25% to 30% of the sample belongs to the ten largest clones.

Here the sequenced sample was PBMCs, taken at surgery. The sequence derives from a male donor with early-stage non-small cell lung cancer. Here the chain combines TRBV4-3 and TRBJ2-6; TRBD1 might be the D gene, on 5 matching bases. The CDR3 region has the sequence CASSQDRIGQGSSGAIVLTF. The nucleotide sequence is TGCGCCAGCAGCCAAGATAGAATCGGGCAGGGCAGCTCTGGGGCCATCGTCCTGACTTTC.